This T cell receptor beta chain stems from a study of blood T cell repertoires in COVID-19. Study overall: The cDNA or gDNA used as material had been derived from T cells, B-cell-depleted T cells, or PBMCs.

Original handling: By means of reference gene primer amplification, nucleated cell counts were estimated. Here immunoSEQ multiplex PCR was the method, and the copy in TCRdb shows in-frame clones only, minus some. V and J calls and clone size are those listed in that table; D and trimming were worked out from the DNA. The table has more than 150,000 clones, around 84% seen once. The V and J ends lost 1 base and 1 base respectively, with 4 bases between them. The length of the CDR3 is 14 residues. CDR1 is LNHDA and CDR2 is SQIVND in the germline V gene (reference sequence). Assignments of participants to cohorts depended upon their own reported clinical history. In Cohort 3, a recovered donor had either two negative PCRs, clearance, or symptom resolution.

The TCR sequence derives from a woman between 45 and 65 years old who had recovered from COVID-19. Specimen: PBMCs or T cells enriched from blood (not recorded which). V and J are TRBV19 and TRBJ2-2; D is undetermined. CDR3 DNA: TGTGCCAGTAGTATAGCCAAGAACACCGGGGAGCTGTTTTTT. Amino acids: CASSIAKNTGELFF.